Reported below is one T cell receptor (beta chain). Authors' processing steps: Reference gene primer amplification gave nucleated cell count estimates. Produced via immunoSEQ multiplex PCR; TCRdb's table is partial and in-frame only. D and trimming were read from the DNA, whereas the V and J calls and clone size are those reported in that table. This sample carries a few hundred thousand clones, around 84% of them seen once, and the ten largest clones take under 2%. The junction had 2 bases not matched to a gene; V was cut back by 0 bases and J by 7 bases. The length of the CDR3 is 15 residues. Germline loops: CDR1 MNHEY, CDR2 SVGAGI. Enrollees, about 18 to 89 years old, lived in approximately 25 US areas. Clinical histories supplied by participants themselves formed the basis of cohort assignment. The sample belongs to a study of blood T cell repertoires in COVID-19.

Sequenced: PBMCs or T cells enriched from blood (not recorded which). V is TRBV6-5 and J is TRBJ2-1; 11 nucleotides agree with TRBD1. The TCR comes from a man between 40 and 49 years old who had recovered from COVID-19. CDR3 in DNA: TGTGCCAGCAGTTACTCGGGGACAGGGGGTAATGAGCAGTTCTTC. Translating it yields CASSYSGTGGNEQFF.